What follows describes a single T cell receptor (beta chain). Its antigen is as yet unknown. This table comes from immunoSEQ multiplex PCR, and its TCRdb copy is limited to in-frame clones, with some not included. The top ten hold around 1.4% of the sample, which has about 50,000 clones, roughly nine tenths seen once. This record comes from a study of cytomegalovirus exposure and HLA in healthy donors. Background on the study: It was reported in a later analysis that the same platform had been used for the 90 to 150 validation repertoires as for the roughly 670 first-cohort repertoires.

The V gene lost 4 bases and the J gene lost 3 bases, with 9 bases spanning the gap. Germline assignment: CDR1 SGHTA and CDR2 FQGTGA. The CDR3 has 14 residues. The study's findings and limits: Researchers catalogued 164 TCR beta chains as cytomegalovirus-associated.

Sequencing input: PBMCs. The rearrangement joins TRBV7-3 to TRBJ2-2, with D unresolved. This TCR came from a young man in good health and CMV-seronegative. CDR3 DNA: TGTGCCAGCAGCTCGCCTCTAGACACCGGGGAGCTGTTTTTT. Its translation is CASSSPLDTGELFF. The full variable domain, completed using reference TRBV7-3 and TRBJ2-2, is GAGVSQTPSNKVTEKGKYVELRCDPISGHTALYWYRQSLGQGPEFLIYFQGTGAADDSGLPNDRFFAVRPEGSVSTLKIQRTERGDSAVYLCASSSPLDTGELFFGEGSRLTVL.